These T cell receptor beta chains were read from a single sample in a study of T cells in Graves' hyperthyroidism and ophthalmopathy. TCRdb analysed the multiplex PCR reads with MiXCR anew, one entry per CDR3 protein. The table has 600,000 to 700,000 distinct CDR3 sequences, approximately 15% seen once; the top ten hold 4.3%. Sequenced input: blood. The receptors come from a woman aged 40 to 49 with Graves' ophthalmopathy. Each CDR3 is given with its conserved first and last residue. The order of the fields is V gene, D gene, J gene, clone size, CDR3 protein, CDR3 DNA. A D gene is named only where the DNA matches it firmly. Size tells how often a clone was seen (once, few, many) or the class of an expanded clone, and some rows leave it out.

>TRBV28|TRBD1|TRBJ1-2|many
CASRYRGEANYGYTF
TGTGCCAGCAGGTACAGGGGAGAGGCTAACTATGGCTACACCTTC
>TRBV19|TRBD1|TRBJ1-5|many
CASSKLDRETNQPQHF
TGTGCCAGTAGTAAGCTGGACAGGGAGACCAATCAGCCCCAGCATTTT
>TRBV10-3|NA|TRBJ2-3|many
CAIRNSSGTDTQYF
TGTGCCATCAGGAACAGTTCGGGGACAGATACGCAGTATTTT
>TRBV2|NA|TRBJ2-2|few
CASSVDGGELFF
TGTGCCAGCAGTGTTGATGGTGGGGAGCTGTTTTTT
>TRBV28|TRBD1|TRBJ1-2|few
CASSLWTPDRDGYTF
TGTGCCAGCAGTTTATGGACACCTGACAGGGATGGCTACACCTTC
>TRBV11-2|TRBD1|TRBJ1-5|many
CASSLGQGLRNQPQHF
TGTGCCAGCAGCTTAGGACAGGGGCTTAGGAATCAGCCCCAGCATTTT
>TRBV2|TRBD1|TRBJ2-7|NA
CASSDIRQGQYEQYF
TGTGCCAGCAGTGATATCCGACAGGGACAGTACGAGCAGTACTTC
>TRBV4-2|NA|TRBJ1-1|NA
CASGPGVNTEAFF
TGTGCCAGCGGGCCAGGAGTCAACACTGAAGCTTTCTTT
>TRBV28|NA|TRBJ1-1|many
CASTLQGTEAFF
TGTGCCAGCACCCTCCAGGGAACTGAAGCTTTCTTT
>TRBV6-5|NA|TRBJ2-2|many
CASSYSKGGANTGELFF
TGTGCCAGCAGTTACTCGAAGGGCGGGGCGAACACCGGGGAGCTGTTTTTT
>TRBV6-5|TRBD1|TRBJ2-7|NA
CASSHNRDSYYEQYF
TGTGCCAGCAGTCACAACCGGGACAGCTACTACGAGCAGTACTTC
>TRBV28|NA|TRBJ2-7|many
CASSFSRVKNERYF
TGTGCCAGCAGTTTCAGCAGGGTAAAGAACGAGCGGTACTTC
>TRBV27|TRBD2|TRBJ2-4|many
CASSGGLQNIQYF
TGTGCCAGCTCGGGGGGTTTGCAAAACATTCAGTACTTC
>TRBV6-1|NA|TRBJ2-7|few
CASNRDKGNHEQYF
TGTGCCAGTAATCGGGACAAGGGGAACCACGAGCAGTACTTC
>TRBV27|TRBD1|TRBJ1-1|many
CASSKYRGNTEAFF
TGTGCCAGCAGTAAATACAGGGGGAACACTGAAGCTTTCTTT
>TRBV4-1|NA|TRBJ2-5|many
CASSPQPGAVETQYF
TGCGCCAGCAGCCCACAACCGGGGGCGGTTGAGACCCAGTACTTC
>TRBV6-5|NA|TRBJ2-5|NA
CASSYPGTAGETQYF
TGTGCCAGCAGTTACCCGGGGACGGCTGGAGAGACCCAGTACTTC
>TRBV6-4|NA|TRBJ1-5|many
CASSEILWRLHF
TGTGCCAGCAGTGAGATTCTATGGAGATTGCATTTT
>TRBV7-2|NA|TRBJ1-1|many
CASSGPLWAEAFF
TGTGCCAGCAGCGGCCCCTTATGGGCTGAAGCTTTCTTT
>TRBV10-3|TRBD2|TRBJ2-7|NA
CAISEREGFSYEQYF
TGTGCCATCAGTGAGCGGGAGGGTTTCTCCTACGAGCAGTACTTC
>TRBV6-2/TRBV6-3|TRBD2|TRBJ2-5|many
CASSYSASGRAREAQYF
TGTGCCAGCAGTTACTCGGCTAGCGGGAGGGCCAGAGAGGCCCAGTACTTC
>TRBV6-5|NA|TRBJ2-7|many
CASHRDRTYEQYF
TGTGCCAGCCACCGGGACCGGACCTACGAGCAGTACTTC
>TRBV19|NA|TRBJ1-6|few
CASSITRAGNSPLHF
TGTGCCAGTAGTATAACTCGAGCGGGGAATTCACCCCTCCACTTT
>TRBV5-1|TRBD2|TRBJ2-7|few
CASSLEGAGGTYEQYF
TGCGCCAGCAGCTTGGAGGGCGCGGGAGGGACCTACGAGCAGTACTTC
>TRBV19|NA|TRBJ1-1|many
CASSIGPVNTEAFF
TGTGCCAGTAGTATTGGGCCAGTTAACACTGAAGCTTTCTTT
>TRBV24-1|NA|TRBJ1-1|NA
CATSTEAFF
TGTGCCACCAGTACTGAAGCTTTCTTT
>TRBV2|NA|TRBJ2-7|many
CASSEVQGGVEQYF
TGTGCCAGCAGTGAAGTTCAGGGGGGAGTCGAGCAGTACTTC
>TRBV19|NA|TRBJ2-2|many
CASSSDTYTGELFF
TGTGCCAGTAGTAGCGACACTTACACCGGGGAGCTGTTTTTT
>TRBV6-5|NA|TRBJ1-2|few
CASSSGTANGYTF
TGTGCCAGCAGCTCCGGGACGGCAAATGGCTACACCTTC
>TRBV2|TRBD2|TRBJ2-7|many
CAMGGTGLAGADEQYF
TGTGCCATGGGGGGGACGGGACTAGCGGGAGCTGACGAGCAGTACTTC
>TRBV5-4|NA|TRBJ2-7|few
CASSLTVGEQYF
TGTGCCAGCAGCTTGACAGTGGGCGAGCAGTACTTC
>TRBV7-6|NA|TRBJ2-7|NA
CASSASSVSSYEQYF
TGTGCCAGCAGCGCGTCTAGCGTAAGCTCCTACGAGCAGTACTTC
>TRBV20-1|NA|TRBJ1-5|many
CSARGSQPQHF
TGCAGTGCAAGAGGGAGTCAGCCCCAGCATTTT